This T cell receptor beta chain was identified during a study of T cells expressing NK-cell markers. For the study at large: Investigators obtained TCR beta repertoires from sorted CD3+CD56+NKG2C+, CD3+CD56+NKG2C- and CD3+CD56-NKG2C+ T cells. Out of eight donors sequenced, seven tested HCMV-seropositive and the remaining one seronegative.

TCRdb reanalyzed the 5' RACE reads, giving one entry per CDR3 protein sequence and no DNA. The listing contains about 390,000 distinct CDR3 sequences. With respect to this clonotype: Its antigen is as yet unknown.

Points from the study as a whole: In 5 to 7 donors, dominant CD3+CD56+NKG2C+ clones formed about 1.0-7.0% of CD8+ cells. In several donors, dominant clonotypes made up roughly 25-60.1% of CD3+CD56-NKG2C+ cells.

The CDR3 consists of 16 residues. CDR1 and CDR2 from the germline V gene are SGHNT and YENEEA. Sequenced: blood T cells: a sorted CD56 or NKG2C T cell subset, CD4+ or CD8+ T cells, or bulk PBMC T cells (not recorded which). This clonotype was sampled from a woman in her forties or fifties in good health. J is TRBJ2-2 and V is TRBV11-3; TCRdb's assignment of TRBD2 cannot be checked, as there is no DNA. The CDR3 protein is CASSRRDFRNTGELFF.